Listed below are T cell receptor beta chains from one sample, sequenced in a study of cytomegalovirus exposure and HLA in healthy donors. Using immunoSEQ multiplex PCR, the repertoire was profiled, and TCRdb retains in-frame clones only, with some absent. The sample lists some 67,000 clones; roughly 93% were seen once. The sample consisted of PBMCs. The receptors come from a young woman in good health and CMV-seronegative. CDR3s include the opening cysteine and the closing phenylalanine or tryptophan. D genes are given only for firm matches. Size is stated for part of the rows, as once, few or many counts, or as a class when the clone is expanded.

>TRBJ1-2|.|TRBD1|TRBV5-1
CASSLVNQGAGYGYTF
TGCGCCAGCAGCTTGGTGAATCAGGGGGCGGGCTATGGCTACACCTTC
>TRBJ2-3|.|.|TRBV10-1
CASSRRRTDTQYF
TGCGCCAGCAGCCGCAGGCGCACAGATACGCAGTATTTT
>TRBJ2-1|.|TRBD2|TRBV9
CASSALAGGPLNEQFF
TGTGCCAGCAGCGCTTTAGCGGGAGGGCCTTTGAATGAGCAGTTCTTC
>TRBJ2-5|once|TRBD2|TRBV12-5
CASGPTSGYGETQYF
TGTGCTAGTGGACCGACTAGCGGGTATGGAGAGACCCAGTACTTC
>TRBJ1-2|.|.|TRBV27
CASRRGSDGYTF
TGTGCCAGCCGCCGGGGTAGCGATGGCTACACCTTC
>TRBJ1-4|.|.|TRBV7-9
CASSLRAEANEKLFF
TGTGCCAGCAGCTTGCGGGCTGAGGCTAATGAAAAACTGTTTTTT
>TRBJ2-3|.|TRBD2|TRBV6-5
CASRSSGSGDTQYF
TGTGCCAGCAGATCTAGCGGGAGTGGAGATACGCAGTATTTT
>TRBJ2-1|.|.|TRBV2
CASRTSYTNEQFF
TGTGCCAGCAGGACTTCATATACCAATGAGCAGTTCTTC
>TRBJ2-7|.|.|TRBV2
CASSGQGSSYEQYF
TGTGCCAGCTCCGGTCAGGGGTCCTCTTACGAGCAGTACTTC
>TRBJ2-7|.|TRBD2|TRBV2
CASSESSGSSHREQYF
TGTGCCAGCAGTGAATCTAGCGGGAGTTCCCACCGCGAGCAGTACTTC
>TRBJ2-2|.|.|TRBV7-3
CASSSVTGENTGELFF
TGTGCCAGCAGCTCTGTGACGGGGGAGAACACCGGGGAGCTGTTTTTT
>TRBJ2-7|.|TRBD2|TRBV5-1
CASSLDPSGATYEQYF
TGCGCCAGCAGCTTGGACCCTAGCGGGGCTACCTACGAGCAGTACTTC
>TRBJ2-7|.|.|TRBV9
CASSPRQASSYEQYF
TGTGCCAGCAGCCCCCGGCAGGCAAGCTCCTACGAGCAGTACTTC
>TRBJ1-1|once|.|TRBV13
CASSLGLQNTEAFF
TGTGCCAGCAGCTTAGGACTGCAGAACACTGAAGCTTTCTTT
>TRBJ2-2|few|.|TRBV7-8
CASSLSSWGENTGELFF
TGTGCCAGCAGCTTATCCTCATGGGGGGAGAACACCGGGGAGCTGTTTTTT
>TRBJ2-2|few|.|TRBV19
CASSILSAGELFF
TGTGCCAGTAGTATACTCAGCGCCGGGGAGCTGTTTTTT
>TRBJ2-1|.|TRBD1|TRBV19
CASKTGGYNEQFF
TGTGCCAGTAAAACAGGGGGGTACAATGAGCAGTTCTTC
>TRBJ2-5|.|TRBD1|TRBV15
CATSRTGRETQYF
TGTGCCACCAGCAGGACAGGGAGAGAGACCCAGTACTTC
>TRBJ2-2|.|TRBD2|TRBV10-3
CAISDLGTSGGLAGELFF
TGTGCCATCAGTGATTTGGGGACTAGCGGGGGGTTGGCCGGGGAGCTGTTTTTT
>TRBJ2-2|once|TRBD2|TRBV4-2
CASSPGTRDTGELFF
TGTGCCAGCAGTCCCGGGACTAGAGACACCGGGGAGCTGTTTTTT
>TRBJ2-7|.|TRBD1|TRBV5-4
CASSLDRGHEQYF
TGTGCCAGCAGCTTGGACAGGGGGCACGAGCAGTACTTC
>TRBJ1-1|.|TRBD1|TRBV11-2
CASSLGQQNTEAFF
TGTGCCAGCAGCCTGGGACAGCAGAACACTGAAGCTTTCTTT
>TRBJ2-6|few|.|TRBV5-8
CASSTKVEIGFSGANVLTF
TGTGCCAGCAGCACGAAGGTGGAGATCGGGTTCTCTGGGGCCAACGTCCTGACTTTC
>TRBJ2-7|.|TRBD2|TRBV25-1
CASSRPGTSNSYEQYF
TGTGCCAGCAGTCGACCCGGGACTAGCAACTCCTACGAGCAGTACTTC
>TRBJ1-1|.|.|TRBV6-4
CASSDSQNTEAFF
TGTGCCAGCAGTGACTCCCAGAACACTGAAGCTTTCTTT
>TRBJ1-2|.|TRBD1|TRBV25-1
CASSESGGRNYGYTF
TGTGCCAGCAGTGAGTCAGGGGGCAGAAACTATGGCTACACCTTC
>TRBJ2-7|.|.|TRBV4-1
CASSQVPTGDYEQYF
TGCGCCAGCAGCCAAGTCCCGACAGGAGACTACGAGCAGTACTTC
>TRBJ1-2|.|TRBD1|TRBV27
CASSFGQGANGYTF
TGTGCCAGCAGTTTTGGGCAGGGGGCAAATGGCTACACCTTC
>TRBJ2-2|.|TRBD1|TRBV5-1
CASRPGTVNTGELFF
TGCGCCAGCAGGCCCGGGACAGTTAACACCGGGGAGCTGTTTTTT
>TRBJ1-3|.|TRBD1|TRBV7-2
CASSARGRGNTIYF
TGTGCCAGCAGCGCACGCGGCAGGGGGAACACCATATATTTT
>TRBJ1-1|.|.|TRBV6-1
CASSERGNTEAFF
TGTGCCAGCAGTGAAAGGGGCAACACTGAAGCTTTCTTT
>TRBJ2-1|.|.|TRBV10-1
CASSEDRAGPYNEQFF
TGCGCCAGCAGCGAGGACAGAGCAGGTCCCTACAATGAGCAGTTCTTC
>TRBJ2-5|few|.|TRBV29-1
CSVVPLSKETQYF
TGCAGCGTTGTTCCCCTCTCTAAGGAGACCCAGTACTTC
>TRBJ1-2|.|TRBD1|TRBV7-2
CASSSTGGYGYTF
TGTGCCAGCAGCTCGACAGGGGGGTATGGCTACACCTTC
>TRBJ2-4|.|TRBD2|TRBV28
CASSFRLAGAAKNIQYF
TGTGCCAGCAGTTTCCGCCTAGCGGGGGCCGCCAAAAACATTCAGTACTTC
>TRBJ2-7|.|TRBD1|TRBV10-2
CASRDRDSYEQYF
TGCGCCAGCAGAGACAGGGACTCCTACGAGCAGTACTTC
>TRBJ2-5|.|.|TRBV28
CASRWKQGPQETQYF
TGTGCCAGCAGATGGAAACAGGGCCCGCAAGAGACCCAGTACTTC
>TRBJ1-3|.|.|TRBV11-3
CASSSQARSWGNTIYF
TGTGCCAGCAGCTCCCAGGCAAGGTCGTGGGGAAACACCATATATTTT
>TRBJ1-2|.|TRBD1|TRBV29-1
CSHYRSTGTLLF
TGCAGCCACTACCGTTCGACAGGGACACTACTCTTC
>TRBJ1-1|.|.|TRBV5-6
CASRYDRKNTEAFF
TGTGCCAGCAGATATGACAGGAAGAACACTGAAGCTTTCTTT
>TRBJ1-1|.|.|TRBV7-3
CASSLNSFVEAFF
TGTGCCAGCAGCTTAAATTCATTTGTTGAAGCTTTCTTT
>TRBJ2-1|.|TRBD2|TRBV5-1
CASSLTGGHNEQFF
TGCGCCAGCAGCTTAACGGGGGGACACAATGAGCAGTTCTTC
>TRBJ1-3|.|.|TRBV29-1
CSVAYGDSGNTIYF
TGCAGCGTTGCTTACGGGGACTCTGGAAACACCATATATTTT
>TRBJ2-2|.|.|TRBV6-4
CASSVGDTGELFF
TGTGCCAGCAGTGTCGGGGACACCGGGGAGCTGTTTTTT
>TRBJ2-5|.|.|TRBV6-5
CASSGGETQYF
TGTGCCAGCAGCGGAGGAGAGACCCAGTACTTC
>TRBJ1-4|.|.|TRBV6-1
CASSEVRQLKEKLFF
TGTGCCAGCAGTGAAGTTCGACAGTTAAAGGAAAAACTGTTTTTT
>TRBJ1-5|.|.|TRBV15
CATSRDGASNQPQHF
TGTGCCACCAGCAGAGATGGGGCTAGCAATCAGCCCCAGCATTTT
>TRBJ2-1|.|TRBD1|TRBV7-3
CASSLDRVNEQFF
TGTGCCAGCAGCTTAGACAGGGTGAATGAGCAGTTCTTC
>TRBJ2-7|.|.|TRBV5-6
CASTAAGPTYEQYF
TGTGCCAGCACAGCGGCGGGGCCGACCTACGAGCAGTACTTC
>TRBJ2-7|.|TRBD2|TRBV28
CASSFPTLKKREGQYF
TGTGCCAGCAGTTTTCCAACACTTAAAAAGCGGGAGGGGCAGTACTTC
>TRBJ1-2|.|TRBD1|TRBV7-9
CASSPGTANYGYTF
TGTGCCAGCAGCCCGGGGACAGCTAACTATGGCTACACCTTC
>TRBJ2-1|.|TRBD2|TRBV4-2
CASSQDGGGRSYNEQFF
TGTGCCAGCAGCCAAGACGGCGGGGGTCGTTCCTACAATGAGCAGTTCTTC